This is a list of T cell receptor beta chains from one sample in a study of T cell responses to AZD1222 COVID-19 vaccine. Profiled with immunoSEQ multiplex PCR; TCRdb holds only in-frame clones, not every one. The sample lists around 130,000 clones; approximately 91% were seen once. Here the sequenced sample was peripheral blood, taken 28 days after the second AZD1222 dose. The receptors were gathered from an adult who received the AZD1222 COVID-19 vaccine. The CDR3 runs from the conserved cysteine through the conserved F or W. Fields, in order: J gene, D gene, clone size, V gene, CDR3 length, CDR3 DNA, CDR3 protein. D genes are given only for firm matches. The size of a clone is reported for some rows only, either as once, few or many, or as a class for expanded clones.

TRBJ2-3	NA	NA	TRBV7-9	12	TGTGCCAGCAGCCGATCCAGGGATACGCAGTATTTT	CASSRSRDTQYF
TRBJ2-3	TRBD1	NA	TRBV11-1	15	TGTGCCAGCAGCCCCAGGACAGGGCGGCAAGATACGCAGTATTTT	CASSPRTGRQDTQYF
TRBJ1-4	TRBD1	NA	TRBV6-2/TRBV6-3	14	TGTGCCAGCAGTCCCGACAGGGGGCGGGAAAAACTGTTTTTT	CASSPDRGREKLFF
TRBJ2-7	NA	NA	TRBV6-6	15	TGTGCCAGCAGTTCTGAGAGGGTCAGCTCCTACGAGCAGTACTTC	CASSSERVSSYEQYF
TRBJ1-2	NA	NA	TRBV11-2	13	TGTGCCAGCAGCTTAGGGTCAGGGGATGGCTACACCTTC	CASSLGSGDGYTF
TRBJ2-7	TRBD1	NA	TRBV6-6	12	TGTGCCAGCAGCAAAGGACAGGGCGAGCAGTACTTC	CASSKGQGEQYF
TRBJ1-2	TRBD1	NA	TRBV5-4	15	TGTGCCAGCAGCCTGAGGAGGGGGCTGGCCTATGGCTACACCTTC	CASSLRRGLAYGYTF
TRBJ2-3	NA	NA	TRBV5-1	16	TGCGCCAGCAGCCCATCCAGCCCCTTAAGCACAGATACGCAGTATTTT	CASSPSSPLSTDTQYF
TRBJ1-2	NA	once	TRBV7-2	15	TGTGCCAGCAGCTTAGGAGTCACCCGATCCTATGGCTACACCTTC	CASSLGVTRSYGYTF
TRBJ1-1	NA	NA	TRBV5-8	15	TGTGCCAGCAGCTTGTTTGGCAGCTCGAACACTGAAGCTTTCTTT	CASSLFGSSNTEAFF
TRBJ2-5	TRBD2	NA	TRBV7-6	16	TGTGCCAGCAGCTTAGTACTAGCGGGAGATTCGGAGACCCAGTACTTC	CASSLVLAGDSETQYF
TRBJ2-5	NA	NA	TRBV9	14	TGTGCCAGCAGCGTAGAGGCGGGACAAGAGACCCAGTACTTC	CASSVEAGQETQYF
TRBJ1-4	NA	NA	TRBV10-2	13	TGCGCCAGCACGTGGGGGCGAGAGGAAAAACTGTTTTTT	CASTWGREEKLFF
TRBJ1-4	NA	NA	TRBV9	13	TGTGCCAGCAGCCCCCCCCTTCATGAAAAACTGTTTTTT	CASSPPLHEKLFF
TRBJ1-2	NA	NA	TRBV12-3/TRBV12-4	13	TGTGCCAGCAGTTTGACCGATTTCTATGGCTACACCTTC	CASSLTDFYGYTF
TRBJ1-1	TRBD1	NA	TRBV30	12	TGTGCCTGGAGTACAGGGGACACTGAAGCTTTCTTT	CAWSTGDTEAFF
TRBJ1-6	NA	NA	TRBV2	13	TGTGCCAGCAGTGTAAGGGGTAATTCACCCCTCCACTTT	CASSVRGNSPLHF
TRBJ2-5	NA	NA	TRBV15	16	TGTGCCACCAGCAGAGATCTTGGGACCCAGGGAGAGACCCAGTACTTC	CATSRDLGTQGETQYF
TRBJ2-2	TRBD1	NA	TRBV4-1	15	TGCGCCAGCAGCCAAGAAAGGGGGCGGACCGGGGAGCTGTTTTTT	CASSQERGRTGELFF
TRBJ1-1	NA	NA	TRBV5-1	14	TGCGCCAGCAGCATCTCCACTGAGAACACTGAAGCTTTCTTT	CASSISTENTEAFF
TRBJ2-7	TRBD1	once	TRBV2	13	TGTGCCACCAGGGGGACAGGGGGTTACGAGCAGTACTTC	CATRGTGGYEQYF
TRBJ1-1	NA	NA	TRBV3-1/TRBV3-2	14	TGTGCCAGCAGCCAAGCAGTTCGGAACACTGAAGCTTTCTTT	CASSQAVRNTEAFF
TRBJ1-3	NA	NA	TRBV30	11	TGTGCCTGGAGCCCCACAAACACCATATATTTT	CAWSPTNTIYF
TRBJ1-2	NA	NA	TRBV10-3	14	TGTGCCATCAGTGAGGACGGGAAACACTATGGCTACACCTTC	CAISEDGKHYGYTF
TRBJ2-1	NA	NA	TRBV20-1	11	TGCAGTGCGAGGGACTACAATGAGCAGTTCTTC	CSARDYNEQFF
TRBJ1-1	NA	once	TRBV2	13	TGTGCCAGCAGTACAGGCATGAACACTGAAGCTTTCTTT	CASSTGMNTEAFF
TRBJ1-5	NA	NA	TRBV18	15	TGTGCCAGCTCCCTCCGGGCCCAAGGCTATCAGCCCCAGCATTTT	CASSLRAQGYQPQHF
TRBJ2-3	NA	NA	TRBV24-1	13	TGTGCCACCAGTCGAGGGAGCACAGATACGCAGTATTTT	CATSRGSTDTQYF
TRBJ2-7	TRBD2	NA	TRBV20-1	15	TGCAGTGCTAGTAGCGGGGGGGCTCCGGGATACGAGCAGTACTTC	CSASSGGAPGYEQYF
TRBJ1-2	NA	NA	TRBV19	16	TGTGCCAGTACTTCCACGTCAGGGGCAGCTAACTATGGCTACACCTTC	CASTSTSGAANYGYTF
TRBJ1-2	NA	NA	TRBV7-2	14	TGTGCCAGCAGCGTGGGCCACCACAACTATGGCTACACCTTC	CASSVGHHNYGYTF
TRBJ1-5	TRBD1	NA	TRBV19	15	TGTGCCAGTAGTGCCGGGACAGGGGGCCTTCAGCCCCAGCATTTT	CASSAGTGGLQPQHF
TRBJ2-1	NA	NA	TRBV11-2	16	TGTGCCAGCAGCTTAGAACAGGGTTCTACCTACAATGAGCAGTTCTTC	CASSLEQGSTYNEQFF
TRBJ1-1	NA	few	TRBV5-6	12	TGTGCCAGCAGCTTATCAACCACTGAAGCTTTCTTT	CASSLSTTEAFF
TRBJ1-2	TRBD1	NA	TRBV24-1	14	TGTGCCACCAGTTCTACAGGGGACATCTATGGCTACACCTTC	CATSSTGDIYGYTF
TRBJ2-3	NA	NA	TRBV7-8	17	TGTGCCAGCAGCCTCCGGGACTCCATTAGGGGCACAGATACGCAGTATTTT	CASSLRDSIRGTDTQYF
TRBJ1-2	NA	NA	TRBV2	11	TGTGCCAGCAGTGGTCTCTATGGCTACACCTTC	CASSGLYGYTF
TRBJ2-1	TRBD2	NA	TRBV5-6	14	TGTGCCAGCAGGCAGCGGGGGGCCCTCTATGAGCAGTTCTTC	CASRQRGALYEQFF
TRBJ1-2	NA	NA	TRBV27	15	TGTGCCAGCAGTTTACGGCGTGACGGGAGCTATGGCTACACCTTC	CASSLRRDGSYGYTF
TRBJ2-1	TRBD1	NA	TRBV4-1	15	TGCGCCAGCAGCCAAGAGGACAGGGTCAGTGATGAGCAGTTCTTC	CASSQEDRVSDEQFF
TRBJ2-5	NA	NA	TRBV11-3	13	TGTGCCAGCAGCCAGGGGTACCAAGAGACCCAGTACTTC	CASSQGYQETQYF
TRBJ1-5	NA	NA	TRBV19	15	TGTGCCAGTAATCCAAACAGGGTAAGCAATCAGCCCCAGCATTTT	CASNPNRVSNQPQHF
TRBJ2-1	TRBD2	NA	TRBV29-1	15	TGCAGCGTCGAGGGACTAGCGGGCGTCTACAATGAGCAGTTCTTC	CSVEGLAGVYNEQFF
TRBJ2-1	NA	NA	TRBV10-3	11	TGTGCCATCAGCGGGGCGCATGAGCAGTTCTTC	CAISGAHEQFF
TRBJ2-3	NA	NA	TRBV9	15	TGTGCCAGCAGCGCGAGGGGGGAACGCACAGATACGCAGTATTTT	CASSARGERTDTQYF
TRBJ1-3	NA	NA	TRBV29-1	14	TGCAGCGTCGCTTTTTTGGGGGTTGGGGACACCATATATTTT	CSVAFLGVGDTIYF
TRBJ2-3	NA	once	TRBV4-3	16	TGCGCCAGCAGCCAAGGTGGGGGGAGGTACACAGATACGCAGTATTTT	CASSQGGGRYTDTQYF
TRBJ1-4	NA	few	TRBV6-4	15	TGTGCCAGCAGAGTCACGGGATCTGGGGATGAAAAACTGTTTTTT	CASRVTGSGDEKLFF
TRBJ1-2	NA	NA	TRBV2	14	TGTGCCAGCAGTGAACAGGGAGCGGACTATGGCTACACCTTC	CASSEQGADYGYTF